The next 28 T cell receptor beta chains were all read from a single sample in a study of identical twins. TCRdb analysed the 5' RACE reads with MiXCR anew, one entry per CDR3 protein. The profile shows some 1,700,000 distinct CDR3 sequences, about 32% of them singletons. Sequencing was done on a sample of cord blood. The receptors were sampled from a newborn girl in good health.

This chain uses TRBV14 with TRBJ2-7; maybe TRBD1 (6 bases). CDR1 SGHDN and CDR2 FVKESK come from the germline V gene. CDR3 length: 13 amino acids. The V and J ends lost 6 bases and 2 bases respectively, with 11 bases between them. CDR3 in amino acids: CASREDSTYEQYF. CDR3 nucleotides: TGTGCCAGCAGGGAGGACAGTACCTACGAGCAGTACTTC.

J is TRBJ1-1 and V is TRBV12-3 or TRBV12-4; 8 nucleotides match TRBD1. V trimming: 2 bases; J trimming: 1 base; junction bases outside the gene matches: 9. The CDR3 contains 17 residues. Here the CDR3 DNA reads TGTGCCAGCAGTTTAAAGTGGCAGGGGGCGGCGAACACTGAAGCTTTCTTT. Translation gives CASSLKWQGAANTEAFF.

This chain joins TRBV20-1 and TRBJ2-1; 10 bases fit TRBD2. Near its end, the DNA agrees better with TRBJ2-7, so the J call may be wrong. Germline V gene lookup returns CDR1 DFQATT and CDR2 SNEGSKA (reference sequence). The CDR3 length is 16 residues. DNA for the CDR3: TGCAGTGCTAGAGTAAGCGGGGGGGCCTCCTACAATGAGCAGTACTTC. It is translated as CSARVSGGASYNEQYF.

This rearrangement joins TRBV19 to TRBJ1-1; no clear D. Trimming cost V 7 bases and J 5 bases, with 14 bases left between them. The CDR3 loop spans 13 amino acids. Germline V gene data show CDR1 as LNHDA and CDR2 as SQIVND (reference sequence). The CDR3 DNA is TGTGCCAGTACTCCGGGTTTTGGGACTGAAGCTTTCTTT. Protein product: CASTPGFGTEAFF.

This clonotype was counted only a few times. This chain links TRBV7-9 with TRBJ1-4; no firm D call. With 5 bases removed from V and 0 bases from J, the gap between germline ends came to 10 bases. Germline V CDR1 and CDR2: SEHNR, FQNEAQ (reference sequence). This CDR3 contains 15 residues. The CDR3 nucleotides read TGTGCCAGCAGCCCTCTGTCGTCAACTAATGAAAAACTGTTTTTT. It encodes CASSPLSSTNEKLFF.

The chain has TRBV24-1 and TRBJ2-2; a weak D match, TRBD2 (6 bases). The CDR3 runs to 17 residues. Looked up from germline, CDR1 is KGHDR and CDR2 is SFDVKD. V lost 5 bases to trimming and J lost 4 bases, with 19 bases between them. CDR3 nucleotides: TGTGCCACCAGTGCCTCTCTCCCGGGGGTAGTCACCGGGGAGCTGTTTTTT. Amino acids: CATSASLPGVVTGELFF.

The V call is TRBV20-1, the J call TRBJ2-5; either TRBD1 or TRBD2 may supply D (5 bases each). The CDR3 is 12 residues long. V lost 2 bases to trimming and J lost 5 bases, with 9 bases between them. Germline V lookup: CDR1 DFQATT, CDR2 SNEGSKA (reference sequence). CDR3 nucleotide sequence: TGCAGTGCTAGAAAGGGACGGGAGACCCAGTACTTC. It is translated as CSARKGRETQYF.

This chain connects TRBV10-3 to TRBJ2-1; the D is unclear. The V and J ends lost 4 bases and 0 bases respectively, with 10 bases between them. The CDR3 has 15 residues. CDR1 is ENHRY, CDR2 SYGVKD, per germline. The CDR3 region has the DNA TGTGCCATCAGTGCCAGCGCGAGCTCCTACAATGAGCAGTTCTTC. It yields the protein CAISASASSYNEQFF.

This clonotype was counted once. The V gene is TRBV3-1, the J gene TRBJ2-1, with 8 bases fitting TRBD2. From germline, CDR1 is LGHDT and CDR2 YNNKEL (reference sequence). With V trimmed by 4 bases and J by 5 bases, 7 bases remained unmatched. CDR3 length: 15 residues. This CDR3 reads CASSRRGGLDNEQFF. In DNA form, the CDR3 reads TGTGCCAGCAGCCGTCGGGGGGGCCTTGACAATGAGCAGTTCTTC.

The J gene is TRBJ2-3, the V gene TRBV12-3 or TRBV12-4; D may be TRBD2 (7 bases). V lost 3 bases and J 11 bases, leaving 27 bases between the germline ends. The CDR3 is 17 amino acids. The CDR3 DNA follows: TGTGCCAGCAGTTTCGCAAGAGAATGGAGACTAGCCAGGGGGCAGTATTTT. Translating gives CASSFAREWRLARGQYF.

V and J are TRBV20-1 and TRBJ1-5; 8 bases align to TRBD1. The CDR3 sequence is 15 residues long. The germline gives CDR1 DFQATT, CDR2 SNEGSKA (reference sequence). Losses at the gene ends were 1 base for V and 5 bases for J; bases not matched to a gene: 7. The chain's CDR3 is CSARGSDRVYQPQHF. The CDR3, as DNA: TGCAGTGCTAGAGGCTCGGACAGGGTCTATCAGCCCCAGCATTTT.

V usage is TRBV7-9 and J usage is TRBJ2-7, with TRBD2 matching 14 bases. This CDR3 comprises 15 residues. CDR1 SEHNR and CDR2 FQNEAQ come from the germline V gene (reference sequence). V lost 6 bases to trimming and J lost 7 bases; unmatched junction nucleotides: 8. Here the CDR3 DNA reads TGTGCCAGCAGGCCGACTAGCGGGAGGGACAATGAGCAGTACTTC. Protein product: CASRPTSGRDNEQYF.

This clonotype was seen a handful of times. This chain uses TRBV20-1 with TRBJ2-3, with D maybe TRBD1 (6 bases). This CDR3 spans 16 amino acids. The V end was cut by 5 bases, the J end by 0 bases, with 18 bases between. Looked up from germline, CDR1 is DFQATT and CDR2 is SNEGSKA (reference sequence). CDR3 bases: TGCAGTGCTGGCATAGGACAGACGTCTAGCACAGATACGCAGTATTTT. As protein: CSAGIGQTSSTDTQYF.

The chain is built from TRBV10-3 and TRBJ1-1, with D uncertain. Germline CDR1 and CDR2: ENHRY and SYGVKD. CDR3 length: 12 amino acids. The V end lost 4 bases, the J end lost 4 bases, and 7 bases lay between the germline ends. For the CDR3, the DNA is TGTGCCATCAGTGGCGGAGCCACTGAAGCTTTCTTT. This gives the protein CAISGGATEAFF.

V gene TRBV28 combines with J gene TRBJ2-3; 8 positions match TRBD2. The CDR3 runs to 13 residues. From germline, CDR1 is MDHEN and CDR2 SYDVKM. The chain's CDR3 is CAAGLGSTDTQYF. CDR3 bases: TGTGCAGCGGGACTAGGAAGCACAGATACGCAGTATTTT. The variable domain in full, completed from reference TRBV28 and TRBJ2-3, reads DVKVTQSSRYLVKRTGEKVFLECVQDMDHENMFWYRQDPGLGLRLIYFSYDVKMKEKGDIPEGYSVSREKKERFSLILESASTNQTSMYLCAAGLGSTDTQYFGPGTRLTVL.

This clonotype occurred many times. V and J are TRBV7-8 and TRBJ2-7, with 8 positions matching TRBD2. This CDR3 is built from 14 residues. Losses at the gene ends were 1 base for V and 4 bases for J; bases not matched to a gene: 3. The V gene's germline CDR1 is SGHVS and CDR2 FQNEAQ. The CDR3 bases are TGTGCCAGCAGCTTAGGACTAGCGTATTACGAGCAGTACTTC. Translation: CASSLGLAYYEQYF.

V usage is TRBV18 and J usage is TRBJ1-6; D is unclear. The CDR3 length is 14 residues. Germline loops: CDR1 KGHSH, CDR2 LQKENI. Trimming removed 0 bases from V and 8 bases from J, with 8 bases in between. The CDR3 DNA is TGTGCCAGCTCACCACCGTATTGGGATTCACCCCTCCACTTT. As protein: CASSPPYWDSPLHF.

V gene TRBV28 combines with J gene TRBJ1-2; D is uncertain. This CDR3 has 15 residues. Germline CDR1 and CDR2: MDHEN and SYDVKM. The V end was cut by 2 bases, the J end by 2 bases, with 12 bases between. This CDR3 reads CASSLVPSANYGYTF. The CDR3 coding sequence is TGTGCCAGCAGTTTAGTCCCCTCAGCCAACTATGGCTACACCTTC.

The CDR3 sequence is CASSLATGGEEKLFF. CDR3 in DNA: TGTGCCAGCAGCTTAGCGACAGGGGGCGAGGAAAAACTGTTTTTT. The chain employs TRBV7-9 and TRBJ1-4; 10 bases agree with TRBD1. The junction had 3 bases not matched to a gene; V was cut back by 0 bases and J by 8 bases. The CDR3 is 15 amino acids. Germline-derived CDR1 and CDR2 are SEHNR and FQNEAQ (reference sequence). The full variable domain, in which reference TRBV7-9 and TRBJ1-4 provide the parts outside the CDR3, is DTGVSQNPRHKITKRGQNVTFRCDPISEHNRLYWYRQTLGQGPEFLTYFQNEAQLEKSRLLSDRFSAERPKGSFSTLEIQRTEQGDSAMYLCASSLATGGEEKLFFGSGTQLSVL.

This chain links TRBV6-1 with TRBJ2-1, with 7 bases fitting TRBD2. The CDR3 consists of 15 residues. CDR1 and CDR2 from the germline V gene are MNHNS and SASEGT. V lost 2 bases and J lost 10; bases outside the gene matches: 11. The CDR3 loop reads CASSELGRVVSEQFF. DNA of the CDR3: TGTGCCAGCAGTGAATTGGGGAGGGTTGTTTCCGAGCAGTTCTTC.

There are a few counts of this clonotype. V gene TRBV10-3 combines with J gene TRBJ2-1; D not resolved. The germline V gene encodes CDR1 ENHRY and CDR2 SYGVKD. Trimming shortened V by 3 bases and J by 12 bases, and 15 bases separated the two germline ends. The CDR3 sequence is 13 residues long. In nucleotides, the CDR3 is TGTGCCATCAGTGAATCCGAACCCAAGGGGCAGTTCTTC. Translation gives CAISESEPKGQFF.

This clonotype has just a few counts. V gene TRBV7-2 combines with J gene TRBJ2-3, with a possible D match to TRBD2 (6 bases). Germline V gives CDR1 SGHTA, CDR2 FQGNSA. V shed 5 bases and J shed 1 base, with 13 bases lying between them. This CDR3 comprises 15 residues. Written as DNA, the CDR3 is TGTGCCAGCAGCAGCCGGGACTCACGCACAGATACGCAGTATTTT. This translates into CASSSRDSRTDTQYF.

This clonotype was seen a few times. J is TRBJ1-6 and V is TRBV5-1; 7 bases line up with TRBD1. The CDR3 is 17 residues long. Germline CDR1 and CDR2: SGHRS and YFSETQ. The trim removed 4 bases at V and 5 bases at J, leaving 12 bases unmatched. The CDR3: CASSHISRTGDNSPLHF. Here the CDR3 DNA reads TGCGCCAGCAGCCACATCTCCCGGACAGGAGATAATTCACCCCTCCACTTT. The variable domain in full, completed from reference TRBV5-1 and TRBJ1-6, reads KAGVTQTPRYLIKTRGQQVTLSCSPISGHRSVSWYQQTPGQGLQFLFEYFSETQRNKGNFPGRFSGRQFSNSRSEMNVSTLELGDSALYLCASSHISRTGDNSPLHFGNGTRLTVT.

The chain carries TRBV5-1 and TRBJ1-2; maybe TRBD1 (5 bases). The V and J ends lost 4 bases and 4 bases respectively, with 14 bases between them. This CDR3 has 14 amino acids. Germline CDR1 reads SGHRS; CDR2 reads YFSETQ. CDR3 residues: CASSLLGAAYGYTF. The CDR3 DNA is TGCGCCAGCAGCCTCCTCGGGGCCGCCTATGGCTACACCTTC.

This clonotype was seen a few times. The chain links TRBV21-1 to TRBJ2-3; the table's D call TRBD2 went unverified against the DNA. TRBV21-1 is a listed pseudogene. CDR3 length: 17 amino acids. As DNA, the CDR3 is TGTGCCAGCAGCAAGGGCCCCACTAGCGGGAGGACAGATACGCAGTATTTT. Encoded protein: CASSKGPTSGRTDTQYF.

This clonotype appeared a few times. The rearrangement uses TRBV5-8 and TRBJ1-5, with D possibly TRBD1 on 5 matching bases. Germline loops: CDR1 SGHTS, CDR2 YDEGEE. The CDR3 length is 16 residues. Deletions cut 10 bases from V and 2 bases from J, with 22 bases between. CDR3 amino acids: CAVGREKLGGNQPQHF. The CDR3 coding sequence is TGTGCCGTCGGCAGGGAGAAGTTGGGAGGCAATCAGCCCCAGCATTTT.

This clonotype was detected a few times. V and J are TRBV20-1 and TRBJ2-3; 13 nucleotides agree with TRBD2. Trimming took 6 bases from V and 3 from J; bases not matched to a gene: 6. Germline CDR1 is DFQATT and CDR2 is SNEGSKA (reference sequence). This CDR3 contains 15 residues. DNA of the CDR3: TGCAGTGCCATGGGGACTAGCGGGGCTACAGATACGCAGTATTTT. This translates into CSAMGTSGATDTQYF.

The chain uses TRBV12-3 or TRBV12-4 and TRBJ1-5; 7 bases fit TRBD1. V was clipped by 6 bases and J by 3 bases; unmatched bases: 5. The CDR3 runs 14 residues. CDR3 region: CASRPQGVNQPQHF. CDR3 coding DNA: TGTGCCAGCAGACCCCAGGGGGTCAATCAGCCCCAGCATTTT.